This is a list of T cell receptor beta chains from one sample in a study of cytomegalovirus exposure and HLA in healthy donors. TCRdb's copy holds only in-frame clones and misses some; the assay was immunoSEQ multiplex PCR. In the table there are about 86,000 clones, about three quarters of which are singletons. The sequencing input was PBMCs. The receptor set was obtained from a male donor in good health and CMV-seropositive. The CDR3 runs from the conserved cysteine through the conserved F or W. Fields, in order: V gene, clone size, J gene, CDR3 protein. For some rows the clone size is stated as once, few or many, or as a class when expanded; others skip it.

TRBV27	NA	TRBJ2-7	CASSLSSSDYEQYF
TRBV28	NA	TRBJ2-7	CASSLGAGVFYEQYF
TRBV11-2	NA	TRBJ1-1	CASSLDRRGNTEAFF
TRBV5-1	NA	TRBJ2-1	CASSRGLSSGSNEQFF
TRBV10-1	once	TRBJ2-7	CASSLASGSLEQYF
TRBV6-5	many	TRBJ2-7	CASRRDRKSYEQYF
TRBV6-4	few	TRBJ2-3	CASSDSWDTPQYF
TRBV7-9	NA	TRBJ1-1	CASSLVGRGNTEAFF
TRBV19	NA	TRBJ2-7	CASSDLTSGKSLYEQYF
TRBV27	NA	TRBJ1-1	CASSSIRALGAFF
TRBV7-9	NA	TRBJ2-7	CASSCPPDRGRGEQYF
TRBV5-4	NA	TRBJ1-3	CASRDRDRGRSPIYF
TRBV14	few	TRBJ2-1	CASSQEGLAGGAYNEQFF
TRBV6-6	once	TRBJ2-7	CASRQAGLAGVEQYF
TRBV5-1	NA	TRBJ2-6	CASTGTGVSGANVLTF
TRBV7-9	NA	TRBJ2-7	CASSSGVLRWEQYF
TRBV27	NA	TRBJ2-1	CASRPSGRGNEQFF
TRBV10-1	NA	TRBJ2-2	CASSDQRGATGELFF
TRBV6-1	NA	TRBJ2-4	CASRNGQTNIQYF
TRBV25-1	NA	TRBJ2-7	CASSDRAWSYEQYF
TRBV5-4	NA	TRBJ1-1	CASSFGLVTTEAFF
TRBV7-3	NA	TRBJ2-3	CASSDSSGRADTQYF
TRBV5-1	NA	TRBJ1-4	CASSLQPQGVTNEKLFF
TRBV19	NA	TRBJ1-5	CASSWRAGYSNQPQHF
TRBV27	NA	TRBJ1-4	CASSSTGAHEKLFF
TRBV7-2	NA	TRBJ2-7	CASSLSGGIGNEQYF
TRBV19	NA	TRBJ1-1	CASSIVGQGGTEAFF
TRBV10-3	many	TRBJ2-5	CAISGQKETQYF
TRBV7-9	NA	TRBJ1-5	CASSLVGQGGGNQPQHF
TRBV6-1	NA	TRBJ2-7	CASSALAGDGEQYF
TRBV7-2	NA	TRBJ2-5	CASNRDYERAQYF
TRBV5-1	NA	TRBJ2-2	CASSWDSPNTGELFF
TRBV6-5	NA	TRBJ1-5	CASSDRPNQPQHF
TRBV6-5	few	TRBJ1-5	CASRALGQGNQPQHF
TRBV6-6	NA	TRBJ2-1	CASSPAGRYNEQFF
TRBV11-2	NA	TRBJ1-2	CASSPRDRGNYGYTF
TRBV29-1	NA	TRBJ2-7	CSVLTTVYEQYF
TRBV29-1	NA	TRBJ2-1	CSVVPSGSKQFF
TRBV2	NA	TRBJ2-5	CASSTLTWTRGEGETQYF
TRBV28	NA	TRBJ1-1	CASSPVGTGLGITEAFF
TRBV6-1	NA	TRBJ2-7	CASSDRRGSYEQYF
TRBV7-2	once	TRBJ1-4	CASSLDSGGVGEKLFF
TRBV15	NA	TRBJ2-3	CATSRGRGLTQYF
TRBV30	NA	NA	CAWSRGQGSGEQYF
TRBV7-9	NA	TRBJ2-3	CASSSGLAGAGDTQYF
TRBV4-3	NA	TRBJ2-3	CASSHLLDSGSVTDTQYF
TRBV28	NA	TRBJ1-2	CASRTQSNYGYTF
TRBV7-9	NA	TRBJ2-7	CASSPGLAVAYEQYF
TRBV6-5	NA	TRBJ1-5	CASSPTGGQPQHF
TRBV5-1	once	TRBJ2-2	CASSLGRNTGELFF
TRBV2	NA	TRBJ2-7	CASRRGTGTVNYEQYF
TRBV7-3	NA	TRBJ2-1	CASSAGDRVYNEQFF
TRBV29-1	NA	TRBJ2-7	CSVLGQGVTYEQYF
TRBV7-3	NA	TRBJ2-7	CASSPRGGHQYF
TRBV5-4	NA	TRBJ2-7	CASSHHGGSYEQYF